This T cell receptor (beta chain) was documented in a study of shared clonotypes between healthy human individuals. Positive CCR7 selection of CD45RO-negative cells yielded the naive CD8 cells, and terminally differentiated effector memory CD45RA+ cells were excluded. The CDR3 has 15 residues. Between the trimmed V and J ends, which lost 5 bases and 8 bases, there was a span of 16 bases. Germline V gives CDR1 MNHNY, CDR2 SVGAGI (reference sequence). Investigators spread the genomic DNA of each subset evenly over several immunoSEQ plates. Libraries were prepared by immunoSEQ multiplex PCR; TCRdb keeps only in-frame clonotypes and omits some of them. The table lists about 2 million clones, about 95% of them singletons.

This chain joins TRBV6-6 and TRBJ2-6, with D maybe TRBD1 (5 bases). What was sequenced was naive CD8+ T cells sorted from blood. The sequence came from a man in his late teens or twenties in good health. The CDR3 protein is CASSPQEEGTNVLTF. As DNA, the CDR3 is TGTGCCAGCAGTCCACAGGAAGAAGGAACCAACGTCCTGACTTTC.